This T cell receptor (beta chain) stems from a study of Graves' ophthalmopathy and Graves' hyperthyroidism. This clonotype was observed at least ten times. Amplified TCR beta CDR3 regions were obtained using RNA transcripts as template. First-round RT-PCR with HTBI primers preceded a second-round multiplex PCR. TCRdb called the multiplex PCR reads again in MiXCR, with one record for every CDR3 protein. The sample has some 400,000 distinct CDR3 sequences; 15% to 20% are singletons. The material sequenced was peripheral blood. The receptor was isolated from a woman in her late teens or twenties with Graves' ophthalmopathy.

DNA of the CDR3: TGTGCCAGCAGCTTAGGCAGCGCTAGCAATCAGCCCCAGCATTTT. This sequence encodes CASSLGSASNQPQHF. This chain uses TRBV7-2 with TRBJ1-5; D not certain. CDR3 length: 15 amino acids. CDR1 is SGHTA, CDR2 FQGNSA, per germline. Trimming cost V 1 base and J 0 bases, with 7 bases left between them.